This TCR beta chain was observed in a study of STAT3 mutations in large granular lymphocyte leukemia. Study-level results: After therapy, 6 of 18 patients switched clonotypes, all new clones STAT3 wild type. Every T-LGLL patient had at least one immunodominant TCRbeta clonotype.

Assay: immunoSEQ multiplex PCR; the TCRdb copy retains only in-frame clones and omits some. This table holds approximately 15,000 clones, 92% found once. Comment on this clone: Its cognate antigen is unknown.

The CDR3 covers 16 residues. Germline assignment: CDR1 LNHDA and CDR2 SQIVND (reference sequence). Trimming removed 0 bases from V and 4 bases from J, with 15 bases in between. The sample taken for sequencing was peripheral blood mononuclear cells. The receptor was derived from a woman aged 45-60 years with T-cell large granular lymphocyte leukemia. Some clones in this sample may be carry-over from other donors' samples. The rearrangement joins TRBV19 to TRBJ1-2, with D possibly TRBD1 on 6 matching bases. CDR3 protein: CASSIETGPSAYGYTF. The CDR3 coding sequence is TGTGCCAGTAGTATAGAGACAGGACCCTCAGCCTATGGCTACACCTTC.